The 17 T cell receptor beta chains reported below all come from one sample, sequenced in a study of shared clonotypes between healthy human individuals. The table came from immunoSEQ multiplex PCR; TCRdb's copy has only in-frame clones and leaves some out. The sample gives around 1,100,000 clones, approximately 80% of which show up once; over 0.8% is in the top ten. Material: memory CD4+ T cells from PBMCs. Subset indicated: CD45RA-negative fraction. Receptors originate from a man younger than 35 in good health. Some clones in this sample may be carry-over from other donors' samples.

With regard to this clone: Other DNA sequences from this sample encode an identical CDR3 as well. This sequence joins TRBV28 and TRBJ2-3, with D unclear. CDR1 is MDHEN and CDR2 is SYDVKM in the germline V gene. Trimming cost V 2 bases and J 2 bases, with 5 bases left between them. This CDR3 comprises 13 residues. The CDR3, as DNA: TGTGCCAGCAGTTTAGACTCCACAGATACGCAGTATTTT. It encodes CASSLDSTDTQYF.

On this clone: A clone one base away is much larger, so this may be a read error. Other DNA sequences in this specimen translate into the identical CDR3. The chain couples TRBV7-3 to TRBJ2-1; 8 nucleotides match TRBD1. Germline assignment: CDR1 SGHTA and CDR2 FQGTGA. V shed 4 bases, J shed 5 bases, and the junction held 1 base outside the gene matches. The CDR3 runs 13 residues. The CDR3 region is CASSSDRDNEQFF. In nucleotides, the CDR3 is TGTGCCAGCAGCTCGGACAGGGACAATGAGCAGTTCTTC.

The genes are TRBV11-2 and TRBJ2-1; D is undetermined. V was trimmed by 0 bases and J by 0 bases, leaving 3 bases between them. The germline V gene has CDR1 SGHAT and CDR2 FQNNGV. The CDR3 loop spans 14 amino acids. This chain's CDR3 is CASSLDGSYNEQFF. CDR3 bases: TGTGCCAGCAGCTTAGATGGCTCCTACAATGAGCAGTTCTTC. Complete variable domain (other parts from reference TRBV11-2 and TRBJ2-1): EAGVAQSPRYKIIEKRQSVAFWCNPISGHATLYWYQQILGQGPKLLIQFQNNGVVDDSQLPKDRFSAERLKGVDSTLKIQPAKLEDSAVYLCASSLDGSYNEQFFGPGTRLTVL.

CDR3 amino acids: CASSATGLAETQYF. The DNA for the CDR3 is TGTGCCAGCAGCGCAACCGGACTAGCGGAGACCCAGTACTTC. The chain recombines TRBV7-3 with TRBJ2-5; 9 bases are shared with TRBD2. Germline V CDR1 and CDR2: SGHTA, FQGTGA. V was pared by 5 bases and J by 5 bases, with 6 bases of the junction left unmatched. The CDR3 is 14 amino acids.

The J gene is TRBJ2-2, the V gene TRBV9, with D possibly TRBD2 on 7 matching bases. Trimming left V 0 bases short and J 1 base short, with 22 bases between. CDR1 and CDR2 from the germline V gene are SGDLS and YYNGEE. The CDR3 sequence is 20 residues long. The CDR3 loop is CASSVALAAGLGGNTGELFF. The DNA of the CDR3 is TGTGCCAGCAGCGTAGCGCTAGCGGCGGGATTAGGGGGGAACACCGGGGAGCTGTTTTTT.

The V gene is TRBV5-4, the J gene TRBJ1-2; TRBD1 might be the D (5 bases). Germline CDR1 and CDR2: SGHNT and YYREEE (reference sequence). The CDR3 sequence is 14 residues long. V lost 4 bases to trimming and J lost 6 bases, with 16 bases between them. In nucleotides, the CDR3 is TGTGCCAGCAGCCCCGGGACTGCCTGGGATGGCTACACCTTC. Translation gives CASSPGTAWDGYTF.

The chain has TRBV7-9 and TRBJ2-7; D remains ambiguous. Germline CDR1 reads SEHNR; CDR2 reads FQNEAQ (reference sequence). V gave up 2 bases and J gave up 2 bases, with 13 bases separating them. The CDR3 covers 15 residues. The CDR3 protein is CASSLLGVGTYEQYF. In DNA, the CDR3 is TGTGCCAGCAGCTTACTTGGAGTGGGAACCTACGAGCAGTACTTC.

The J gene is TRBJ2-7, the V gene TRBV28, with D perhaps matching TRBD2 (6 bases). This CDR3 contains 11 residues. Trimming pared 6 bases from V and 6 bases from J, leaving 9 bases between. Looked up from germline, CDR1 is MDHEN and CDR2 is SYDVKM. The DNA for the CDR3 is TGTGCCAGCAGCTTTAGCGGCGAGCAGTACTTC. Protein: CASSFSGEQYF.

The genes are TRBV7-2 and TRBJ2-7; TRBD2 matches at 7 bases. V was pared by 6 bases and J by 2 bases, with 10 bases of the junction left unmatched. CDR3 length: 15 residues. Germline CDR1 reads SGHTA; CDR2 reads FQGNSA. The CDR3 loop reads CASRKSSGPPYEQYF. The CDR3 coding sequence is TGTGCCAGCAGAAAGTCTAGCGGACCTCCCTACGAGCAGTACTTC.

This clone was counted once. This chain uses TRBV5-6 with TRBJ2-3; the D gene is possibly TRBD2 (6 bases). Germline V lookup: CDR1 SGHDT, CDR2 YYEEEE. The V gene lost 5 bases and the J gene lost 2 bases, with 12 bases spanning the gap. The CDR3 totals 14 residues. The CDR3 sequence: CASSRGTVTDTQYF. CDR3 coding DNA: TGTGCCAGCAGTCGAGGGACTGTCACAGATACGCAGTATTTT.

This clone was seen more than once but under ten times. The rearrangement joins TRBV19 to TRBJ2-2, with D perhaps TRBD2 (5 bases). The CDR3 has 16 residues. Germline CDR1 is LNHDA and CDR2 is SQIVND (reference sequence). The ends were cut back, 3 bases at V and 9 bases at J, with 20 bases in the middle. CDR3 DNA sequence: TGTGCCAGTAGTATGAGGGATGGAGGCCTTAATAGGGAGCTGTTTTTT. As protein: CASSMRDGGLNRELFF. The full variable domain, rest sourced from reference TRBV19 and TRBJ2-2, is DGGITQSPKYLFRKEGQNVTLSCEQNLNHDAMYWYRQDPGQGLRLIYYSQIVNDFQKGDIAEGYSVSREKKESFPLTVTSAQKNPTAFYLCASSMRDGGLNRELFFGEGSRLTVL.

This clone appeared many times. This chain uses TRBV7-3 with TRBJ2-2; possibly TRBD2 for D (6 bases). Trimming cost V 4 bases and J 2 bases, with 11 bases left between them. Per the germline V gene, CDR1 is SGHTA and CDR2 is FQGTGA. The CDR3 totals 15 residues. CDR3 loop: CASSSGTPNTGELFF. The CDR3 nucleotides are TGTGCCAGCAGCTCCGGGACTCCCAACACCGGGGAGCTGTTTTTT.

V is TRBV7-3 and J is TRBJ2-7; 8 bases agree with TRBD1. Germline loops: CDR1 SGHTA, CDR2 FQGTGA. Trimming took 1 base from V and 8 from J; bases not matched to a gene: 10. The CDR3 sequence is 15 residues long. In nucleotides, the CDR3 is TGTGCCAGCAGCTTAATGGGACAGGAGGGGACGAAGCAGTACTTC. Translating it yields CASSLMGQEGTKQYF.

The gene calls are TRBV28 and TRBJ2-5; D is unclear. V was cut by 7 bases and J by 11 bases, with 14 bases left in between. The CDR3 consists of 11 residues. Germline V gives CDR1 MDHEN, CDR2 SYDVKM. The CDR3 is CASIIPREQYF. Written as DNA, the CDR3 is TGTGCCAGCATTATCCCAAGGGAACAGTACTTC.

CDR3 region: CSVEDPQGGTAQDTQYF. The CDR3 DNA sequence: TGCAGCGTTGAAGATCCACAGGGTGGAACCGCACAAGATACGCAGTATTTT. This chain links TRBV29-1 with TRBJ2-3; D possibly corresponds to TRBD1 (6 bases). The CDR3 consists of 17 residues. V lost 0 bases, J lost 5 bases, and 21 bases lay in between. The germline gives CDR1 SQVTM, CDR2 ANQGSEA.

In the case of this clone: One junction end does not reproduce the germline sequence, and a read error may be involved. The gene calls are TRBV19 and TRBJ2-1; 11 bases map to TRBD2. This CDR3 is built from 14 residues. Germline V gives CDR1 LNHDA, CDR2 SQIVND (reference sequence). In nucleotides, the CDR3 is TGTGCCAGTAGAATAGCGGGAGGGTACAATGAGCAGTTCTTC. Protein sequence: CASRIAGGYNEQFF.

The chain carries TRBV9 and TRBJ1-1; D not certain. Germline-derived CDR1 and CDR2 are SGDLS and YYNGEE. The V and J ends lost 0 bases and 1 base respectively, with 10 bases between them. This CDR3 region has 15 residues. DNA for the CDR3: TGTGCCAGCAGCGTAGATCCGTATAGGAACACTGAAGCTTTCTTT. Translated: CASSVDPYRNTEAFF.